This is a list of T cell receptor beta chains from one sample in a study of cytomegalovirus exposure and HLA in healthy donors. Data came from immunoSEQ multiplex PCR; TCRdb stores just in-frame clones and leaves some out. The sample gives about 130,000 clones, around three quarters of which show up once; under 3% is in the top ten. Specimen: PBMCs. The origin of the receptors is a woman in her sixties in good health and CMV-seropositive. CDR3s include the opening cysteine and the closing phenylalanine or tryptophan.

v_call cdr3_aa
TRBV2 CASRDGGSGNTIYF
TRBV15 CATSGWTGGNQPQHF
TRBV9 CASSVAPGYGNYGYTF
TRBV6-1 CASSVRQGLDTQYF
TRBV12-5 CASGSSAGGPTDTQYF
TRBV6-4 CASRNREGGTEAFF
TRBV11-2 CASSSGHYNEQFF
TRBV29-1 CSVLIWGGAVTGELFF
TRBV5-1 CASSRTSGRREQETQYF
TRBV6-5 CASSYSLGQPYTQYF
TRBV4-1 CASSQGTDRAWADTQYF
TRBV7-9 CASSLEARDGYTF
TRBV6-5 CASSYRTSDSPLHF
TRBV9 CASSASGFDVGGDEQFF
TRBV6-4 CATRTTGKGTEAFF
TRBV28 CATIDRVNTEAFF
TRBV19 CASSMGVKAFF
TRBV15 CATSRVRGGNEQYF
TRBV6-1 CASIKNTEAFF
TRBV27 CASSFHGVTEAFF